One sample yielded the 24 T cell receptor beta chains listed below, sequenced in a study of T cells in Graves' hyperthyroidism and ophthalmopathy. RNA transcripts were the template for amplifying TCR beta CDR3 regions. HTBI primers were used for first-round RT-PCR of the TCR CDR3. Using its own MiXCR run on the multiplex PCR reads, TCRdb lists one record per CDR3 protein. The sample lists fewer than 550,000 distinct CDR3 sequences, roughly 25% seen once, with 10% to 12% in the top ten. What was sequenced was blood. These receptors were collected from a woman aged 30 to 39 with Graves' ophthalmopathy.

The rearrangement links TRBV24-1 to TRBJ1-5, with a possible D match to TRBD1 (5 bases). V gave up 5 bases and J gave up 12 bases, with 16 bases separating them. In germline, CDR1 is KGHDR, CDR2 SFDVKD. This CDR3 is 13 amino acids long. Written as DNA, the CDR3 is TGTGCCACCAGTGCCTACTCCGGACAACTCCAGCATTTT. Protein product: CATSAYSGQLQHF.

This clonotype has ten or more counts. The V and J genes are TRBV14 and TRBJ2-2; D is undetermined. V lost 4 bases, J lost 0 bases, and 9 bases lay in between. CDR3 size: 15 residues. Germline V gene sequence: CDR1 SGHDN, CDR2 FVKESK. The CDR3 DNA sequence: TGTGCCAGCAGCCTACGACCAGCGAACACCGGGGAGCTGTTTTTT. It encodes CASSLRPANTGELFF.

This clonotype showed up just a few times. J is TRBJ2-7 and V is TRBV4-3, with 9 bases fitting TRBD1. CDR1 LGHNA and CDR2 YSLEER come from the germline V gene. The trim removed 3 bases at V and 5 bases at J, leaving 2 bases unmatched. The CDR3 consists of 13 residues. The CDR3 protein is CASSHRQGDEQYF. The DNA of the CDR3 is TGCGCCAGCAGCCATAGACAGGGGGACGAGCAGTACTTC.

This clonotype appeared many times. The V and J genes are TRBV10-3 and TRBJ1-3; D remains ambiguous. V shed 8 bases and J shed 4 bases, with 6 bases lying between them. Germline CDR1 and CDR2: ENHRY and SYGVKD. The CDR3 loop spans 11 amino acids. CDR3: CAILEGNTIYF. For the CDR3, the DNA is TGTGCCATCTTAGAGGGAAACACCATATATTTT.

The chain uses TRBV20-1 and TRBJ2-7, with TRBD1 identical over 7 bases. Trimming took 6 bases from V and 2 from J; bases not matched to a gene: 4. From germline, CDR1 is DFQATT and CDR2 SNEGSKA (reference sequence). This CDR3 has 12 amino acids. The CDR3 is CSASGQTYEQYF. The CDR3 DNA reads TGCAGTGCATCGGGACAGACCTACGAGCAGTACTTC.

The chain is built from TRBV6-1 and TRBJ2-7; 7 bases map to TRBD2. Germline loops: CDR1 MNHNS, CDR2 SASEGT. The CDR3 extends over 15 amino acids. V lost 6 bases, J lost 2 bases, and 10 bases stayed unmatched. CDR3 amino acids: CASRGGDHSPYEQYF. CDR3 bases: TGTGCCAGCAGGGGGGGGGACCATTCCCCCTACGAGCAGTACTTC.

This clonotype was detected many times. J is TRBJ2-7 and V is TRBV28; D is possibly TRBD1 (7 bases). Trimming removed 10 bases at V and 2 bases at J, with 18 bases between. The CDR3 has 14 amino acids. CDR1 and CDR2 (germline): MDHEN, SYDVKM. CDR3 in amino acids: CAIEPRGVTYEQYF. The CDR3 nucleotides are TGTGCCATCGAACCCAGGGGGGTCACCTACGAGCAGTACTTC.

This clonotype was seen a single time. The missing conserved phenylalanine or tryptophan at the end of this CDR3 makes a read error likely. The limits of the CDR3 on the DNA are not certain, so only TCRdb's listed CDR3 is given. The chain employs TRBV12-3 or TRBV12-4 and TRBJ1-3; the table's D call TRBD1 went unverified against the DNA. The CDR3 is made up of 15 amino acids, end residues included. The CDR3 here is CASSQQGISGNTICY.

This rearrangement joins TRBV12-5 to TRBJ1-2; possible D gene TRBD1, 6 bases. Between the trimmed V and J ends, which lost 6 bases and 7 bases, there was a span of 15 bases. Germline V lookup: CDR1 LGHNT, CDR2 FRNRAP. The length of the CDR3 is 13 residues. CDR3 sequence reads: CASGFGGRLGYTF. CDR3 nucleotide sequence: TGTGCTAGTGGGTTCGGGGGGCGACTTGGCTACACCTTC.

Turning to this clonotype: An end of the junction does not agree with germline; a read error may underlie this. The rearrangement uses TRBV7-9 and TRBJ1-2; 9 bases are shared with TRBD1. This CDR3 is built from 12 residues. Germline CDR1 is SEHNR and CDR2 is FQNEAQ (reference sequence). The CDR3 sequence is CSSSVDRGGYTF. In nucleotides, the CDR3 is TGTTCCAGCAGCGTGGACAGGGGTGGCTACACCTTC.

Concerning this clonotype: At one of its ends the junction is not consistent with the germline gene, which may arise from a read error. CDR3 coding DNA: TGCAGTGCCAGAGTTCCCGAGACCCAGTACTTC. Protein sequence: CSARVPETQYF. The rearrangement joins TRBV20-1 to TRBJ2-5; D unclear. From germline, CDR1 is DFQATT and CDR2 SNEGSKA (reference sequence). This CDR3 region has 11 residues.

This clonotype was picked up many times. The rearrangement uses TRBV11-2 and TRBJ1-2; D is possibly TRBD1 (5 bases). The germline CDR1 and CDR2 sequences are SGHAT and FQNNGV. The CDR3 length is 16 residues. V lost 5 bases and J lost 8, with 24 bases in between. The CDR3 is CASSGADSPLSGGYTF. CDR3 DNA sequence: TGTGCCAGCAGCGGGGCCGATAGTCCGCTCTCGGGGGGCTACACCTTC.

This clonotype was detected many times. The J gene is TRBJ2-7, the V gene TRBV10-3; unclear D gene. Germline CDR1 ENHRY, CDR2 SYGVKD. Trimming shortened V by 6 bases and J by 3 bases, and 9 bases separated the two germline ends. The CDR3 is 12 residues long. This CDR3 reads CAIRPPGYEQYF. DNA for the CDR3: TGTGCCATCAGGCCCCCCGGCTACGAGCAGTACTTC.

This clonotype appeared many times. The CDR3 nucleotides are TGTGCCAGCAGCGTGAGACTAGCGGGGGGTACAACCGGGGAGCTGTTTTTT. Its translation: CASSVRLAGGTTGELFF. V is TRBV9 and J is TRBJ2-2; 13 bases map to TRBD2. The germline V gene has CDR1 SGDLS and CDR2 YYNGEE. The CDR3 spans 17 residues. Trimming at V came to 2 bases and at J to 5 bases, leaving 6 bases not matched to a gene. The whole variable domain, remainder taken from reference TRBV9 and TRBJ2-2, is DSGVTQTPKHLITATGQRVTLRCSPRSGDLSVYWYQQSLDQGLQFLIQYYNGEERAKGNILERFSAQQFPDLHSELNLSSLELGDSALYFCASSVRLAGGTTGELFFGEGSRLTVL.

This chain uses TRBV20-1 with TRBJ2-7, with TRBD2 matching 16 bases. The germline gives CDR1 DFQATT, CDR2 SNEGSKA (reference sequence). V gave up 5 bases and J gave up 4 bases; unmatched junction bases: 8. The CDR3 has 16 residues. CDR3 amino acids: CSAPGLAGGRSYEQYF. CDR3 bases: TGCAGTGCTCCGGGACTAGCGGGAGGGCGATCATACGAGCAGTACTTC.

This clonotype was counted many times. The chain has TRBV5-4 and TRBJ2-7, with D maybe TRBD2 (5 bases). V lost 5 bases and J lost 0, with 15 bases in between. CDR1 and CDR2 (germline): SGHNT, YYREEE (reference sequence). The CDR3 extends over 15 amino acids. CDR3 DNA sequence: TGTGCCAGCAGTACCGGAGGCGAGAGCTCCTACGAGCAGTACTTC. It is translated as CASSTGGESSYEQYF.

At least ten counts were recorded for this clonotype. The chain is built from TRBV11-2 and TRBJ2-5; 9 nucleotides match TRBD2. J lost 5 bases, V lost 6 bases, and 7 bases had no gene match. The CDR3 extends over 14 amino acids. Germline CDR1 reads SGHAT; CDR2 reads FQNNGV. As DNA, the CDR3 is TGTGCCAGCAGGGGGAGCGGGGGGTTTGAGACCCAGTACTTC. The encoded protein is CASRGSGGFETQYF.

Ten or more counts support this clonotype. The rearrangement links TRBV7-2 to TRBJ1-3; no clear D. The V end was cut by 2 bases, the J end by 4 bases, with 9 bases between. Germline CDR1 SGHTA, CDR2 FQGNSA. The CDR3 contains 14 residues. CDR3 loop: CASSLLGFGNTIYF. CDR3 in DNA: TGTGCCAGCAGCTTACTGGGCTTCGGAAACACCATATATTTT.

Points on this clonotype: The junction shows a germline mismatch at one end, possibly a read error. The CDR3 DNA is TGTGCCAGTGACAGGGGGCTAACGAACACTGATGCTTTCTTT. It yields the protein CASDRGLTNTDAFF. V is TRBV6-1 and J is TRBJ1-1, with TRBD1 matching over 10 bases. This CDR3 is built from 14 residues. Per germline, CDR1 MNHNS and CDR2 SASEGT.

There are many counts of this clonotype. This sequence joins TRBV28 and TRBJ1-5; 8 nucleotides line up with TRBD1. CDR3 length: 15 amino acids. With V trimmed by 3 bases and J by 4 bases, 5 bases remained unmatched. Germline CDR1 MDHEN, CDR2 SYDVKM. CDR3 coding DNA: TGTGCCAGCAGTTTGACAGGGGTATGGAATCAGCCCCAGCATTTT. Amino acids: CASSLTGVWNQPQHF.

This clonotype was detected many times. The V call is TRBV2, the J call TRBJ2-2; 7 positions agree with TRBD2. The CDR3 is 15 amino acids. Germline trimming cut 1 base from V and 8 bases from J; bases unmatched to any gene: 7. Per the germline V gene, CDR1 is SNHLY and CDR2 is FYNNEI. The CDR3 sequence: CASSEGFREGGELFF. The CDR3 bases are TGTGCCAGCAGTGAAGGTTTCAGGGAGGGTGGGGAGCTGTTTTTT.

This clonotype came up many times. The J gene is TRBJ2-7, the V gene TRBV20-1; 7 bases match TRBD1. V trimming: 3 bases; J trimming: 3 bases; junction bases outside the gene matches: 2. CDR3 size: 12 residues. Per the germline V gene, CDR1 is DFQATT and CDR2 is SNEGSKA (reference sequence). In DNA form, the CDR3 reads TGCAGTGCTAGCGGGACAGACTACGAGCAGTACTTC. It yields the protein CSASGTDYEQYF.

Ten or more counts support this clonotype. This chain links TRBV6-1 with TRBJ1-3; the D gene is possibly TRBD1 (5 bases). With 4 bases removed from V and 0 bases from J, the gap between germline ends came to 10 bases. The CDR3 contains 15 residues. Germline V gives CDR1 MNHNS, CDR2 SASEGT. The CDR3 is CASSVTGSSGNTIYF. Here the CDR3 DNA reads TGTGCCAGCAGTGTAACAGGTTCCTCTGGAAACACCATATATTTT.

This clonotype showed up many times. The chain recombines TRBV28 with TRBJ1-1; D is perhaps TRBD1 (5 bases). There are 14 residues in the CDR3. Germline CDR1 reads MDHEN; CDR2 reads SYDVKM. V was trimmed by 5 bases and J by 0 bases, leaving 10 bases between them. The CDR3 sequence is CASSPGRLNTEAFF. DNA of the CDR3: TGTGCCAGCAGTCCGGGACGGCTGAACACTGAAGCTTTCTTT. Combining the CDR3 with reference TRBV28 and TRBJ1-1 gives the whole variable domain DVKVTQSSRYLVKRTGEKVFLECVQDMDHENMFWYRQDPGLGLRLIYFSYDVKMKEKGDIPEGYSVSREKKERFSLILESASTNQTSMYLCASSPGRLNTEAFFGQGTRLTVV.